This T cell receptor beta chain was captured by sequencing in a study of shared clonotypes between healthy human individuals. Across the study: Per-donor plates numbered three CD4 naive, three CD4 memory, two CD8 naive and one CD8 memory.

Only in-frame clones appear in the TCRdb table, and some are missing; sequencing was by immunoSEQ multiplex PCR. The sample lists 650,000 to 800,000 clones, roughly 94% occurring once. Study observations and caveats: Memory subsets generally showed smaller estimated richness than naive subsets did. Incompleteness in sorted-subset sequencing, despite large depth, was shown by rarefaction.

The CDR3 runs to 13 residues. Germline V gives CDR1 MGHRA, CDR2 YSYEKL. Trimming took off 1 base at V and 4 bases at J, with 6 bases between the two ends. To note about this clone: Its antigen is not identified.

CD45RO-negative cells were positively selected for CCR7, leaving out terminally differentiated effector memory CD45RA+ cells. This chain links TRBV4-1 with TRBJ2-3; D uncertain. The material sequenced was naive CD8+ T cells sorted from blood. The clonotype was recovered from a man younger than 40 in good health. The CDR3 region is CASSQGWADTQYF. The CDR3, as DNA: TGCGCCAGCAGCCAAGGCTGGGCAGATACGCAGTATTTT.